These 21 T cell receptor beta chains were all obtained from the same sample, sequenced in a study of shared clonotypes between healthy human individuals. Measured with immunoSEQ multiplex PCR; TCRdb has only the in-frame clones, and not every one. The sample lists approximately 1.4 million clones, roughly 98% occurring once. Material: naive CD4+ T cells sorted from blood. Sample subset: CD45RA+ positively selected. The receptors derive from a man aged 25 to 45 in good health.

The V call is TRBV7-6, the J call TRBJ2-3; TRBD1 agrees at 9 bases. J lost 3 bases, V lost 4 bases, and 11 bases had no gene match. Germline V gives CDR1 SGHVS, CDR2 FNYEAQ. The CDR3 consists of 17 residues. CDR3 residues: CASSSSRTGEGTDTQYF. DNA of the CDR3: TGTGCCAGCAGCTCGAGCCGGACAGGGGAAGGTACAGATACGCAGTATTTT.

V is TRBV7-3 and J is TRBJ1-1, with D perhaps TRBD1 (5 bases). This CDR3 is built from 13 residues. V was clipped by 3 bases and J by 4 bases, with 9 bases between them. The V gene's germline CDR1 is SGHTA and CDR2 FQGTGA. The CDR3 loop reads CASSFGGGTEAFF. The CDR3 DNA reads as TGTGCCAGCAGCTTCGGGGGAGGCACTGAAGCTTTCTTT.

V is TRBV10-1 and J is TRBJ2-7; D unresolved. Trimming stripped 2 bases from V and 0 bases from J, with 8 bases between. The CDR3 is made up of 14 amino acids. Per the germline V gene, CDR1 is WNHNN and CDR2 is SYGVQD (reference sequence). CDR3 amino acids: CASSERESSYEQYF. As DNA, the CDR3 is TGCGCCAGCAGTGAGCGCGAGAGCTCCTACGAGCAGTACTTC.

The chain carries TRBV9 and TRBJ2-3; 8 bases align to TRBD2. Germline V gives CDR1 SGDLS, CDR2 YYNGEE. The CDR3 contains 14 residues. The V and J ends lost 4 bases and 8 bases, in that order; junction bases with no gene match: 9. The CDR3, as DNA: TGTGCCAGCAGCAACGGGAGGGGGTCCTTTACGCAGTATTTT. Translated: CASSNGRGSFTQYF.

The rearrangement joins TRBV2 to TRBJ1-1; 9 nucleotides match TRBD1. The CDR3 runs to 14 residues. J was trimmed by 1 base and V by 9 bases; bases with no gene match: 6. Germline V gives CDR1 SNHLY, CDR2 FYNNEI. This chain's CDR3 is CASGKDRGNTEAFF. The DNA of the CDR3 is TGTGCCAGTGGGAAGGACAGGGGGAACACTGAAGCTTTCTTT.

The chain joins TRBV6-4 to TRBJ2-2; 11 bases align to TRBD1. The CDR3 is 13 residues long. Germline loops: CDR1 MRHNA, CDR2 SNTAGT. J lost 5 bases, V lost 8 bases, and 1 base had no gene match. CDR3 loop: CASRDRGTGELFF. The DNA for the CDR3 is TGTGCCAGCCGGGACAGGGGGACCGGGGAGCTGTTTTTT.

The V gene is TRBV5-5, the J gene TRBJ2-5; no definite D call. From germline, CDR1 is SGHKS and CDR2 YYEKEE (reference sequence). Trimming pared 3 bases from V and 5 bases from J, leaving 11 bases between. The CDR3 totals 13 residues. The chain's CDR3 is CASSSRVTETQYF. The CDR3, as DNA: TGTGCCAGCAGCTCGCGCGTTACGGAGACCCAGTACTTC. Full variable domain (remainder filled in from reference TRBV5-5 and TRBJ2-5): DAGVTQSPTHLIKTRGQQVTLRCSPISGHKSVSWYQQVLGQGPQFIFQYYEKEERGRGNFPDRFSARQFPNYSSELNVNALLLGDSALYLCASSSRVTETQYFGPGTRLLVL.

The chain is built from TRBV7-9 and TRBJ2-7; D tentatively fits TRBD1 or TRBD2 (6 bases each). V was trimmed by 3 bases and J by 2 bases, leaving 20 bases between them. Germline CDR1 and CDR2: SEHNR and FQNEAQ (reference sequence). This CDR3 has 17 residues. The CDR3 loop reads CASSFLPGALGPYEQYF. The DNA of the CDR3 is TGTGCCAGCAGCTTCCTCCCGGGGGCTCTTGGACCCTACGAGCAGTACTTC.

This clone appeared a single time. The rearrangement joins TRBV15 to TRBJ2-1, with D possibly TRBD2 on 6 matching bases. CDR1 LNHNV and CDR2 YYDKDF come from the germline V gene (reference sequence). This CDR3 is built from 16 residues. With 4 bases removed from V and 4 bases from J, the gap between germline ends came to 17 bases. The CDR3 region is CATSTPGLQNYNEQFF. DNA of the CDR3: TGTGCCACCAGCACTCCGGGACTCCAGAATTACAATGAGCAGTTCTTC.

The chain has TRBV5-1 and TRBJ2-7, with D tentatively TRBD2 (5 bases). V was cut by 3 bases and J by 3 bases, with 10 bases left in between. The CDR3 runs 13 residues. Germline-derived CDR1 and CDR2 are SGHRS and YFSETQ. The CDR3 loop reads CASSSDGNYEQYF. In DNA form, the CDR3 reads TGCGCCAGCAGCTCGGACGGGAACTACGAGCAGTACTTC.

In regard to this clone: The junction differs from germline at one of its ends, possibly a read error. The V and J genes are TRBV30 and TRBJ2-5; D is unresolved. The J call may be wrong; the DNA end is better matched by TRBJ2-7. Germline CDR1 is GTSNPN and CDR2 is SVGIG (reference sequence). The CDR3 runs 12 residues. The CDR3 protein is CAWSIYSSEQYF. CDR3 nucleotide sequence: TGTGCCTGGAGTATCTACTCCTCCGAGCAGTACTTC.

This sequence joins TRBV18 and TRBJ1-1; 7 bases are shared with TRBD1. The germline gives CDR1 KGHSH, CDR2 LQKENI. The CDR3 is made up of 12 amino acids. Trimming at V came to 6 bases and at J to 12 bases, leaving 10 bases not matched to a gene. The CDR3 DNA is TGTGCCAGCTCCCCAGAGGACAGGTTACCTTTCTTT. This encodes CASSPEDRLPFF. The complete variable domain, with remaining parts taken from reference TRBV18 and TRBJ1-1, reads NAGVMQNPRHLVRRRGQEARLRCSPMKGHSHVYWYRQLPEEGLKFMVYLQKENIIDESGMPKERFSAEFPKEGPSILRIQQVVRGDSAAYFCASSPEDRLPFFGQGTRLTVV.

The J gene is TRBJ1-2, the V gene TRBV28; D is perhaps TRBD1 (6 bases). Deletions cut 4 bases from V and 8 bases from J, with 11 bases between. Germline V lookup: CDR1 MDHEN, CDR2 SYDVKM. This CDR3 has 12 residues. CDR3: CASSSKGQGYTF. CDR3 nucleotides: TGTGCCAGCAGTTCAAAGGGACAAGGCTACACCTTC.

The CDR3 DNA follows: TGTGCCAGCAGCTTGGATCTACAGGGGTCACGAGGAGATACGCAGTATTTT. This sequence encodes CASSLDLQGSRGDTQYF. The rearrangement joins TRBV7-2 to TRBJ2-3, with 7 bases fitting TRBD1. CDR1 is SGHTA and CDR2 is FQGNSA in the germline V gene. V shed 3 bases, J shed 5 bases, and the junction held 14 bases outside the gene matches. The CDR3 is 17 residues long.

The genes are TRBV4-1 and TRBJ2-3; TRBD2 matches at 11 bases. Germline V lookup: CDR1 MGHRA, CDR2 YSYEKL. The CDR3 has 14 amino acids. After removal of 4 bases from V and 4 bases from J, the junction contained 1 base not matched to a gene. The CDR3 loop is CASSLAGGPDTQYF. The CDR3 DNA sequence: TGCGCCAGCAGCCTAGCGGGAGGGCCAGATACGCAGTATTTT.

The genes are TRBV28 and TRBJ2-7; TRBD2 agrees at 7 bases. Germline V CDR1 and CDR2: MDHEN, SYDVKM. The trim removed 6 bases at V and 3 bases at J, leaving 14 bases unmatched. This CDR3 has 16 amino acids. CDR3 protein: CASSGRTRSLFYEQYF. CDR3 in DNA: TGTGCCAGCAGCGGGCGGACTAGGAGTCTTTTCTACGAGCAGTACTTC.

V and J are TRBV28 and TRBJ1-2; the D is unclear. From germline, CDR1 is MDHEN and CDR2 SYDVKM. The V gene lost 3 bases and the J gene lost 0 bases, with 5 bases spanning the gap. The CDR3 runs 13 residues. The CDR3 sequence: CASSFAANYGYTF. CDR3 DNA sequence: TGTGCCAGCAGTTTCGCAGCTAACTATGGCTACACCTTC.

In the case of this clone: The same CDR3 is also encoded by other DNA sequences in this sample. The CDR3, as DNA: TGTGCCAGCAGTTCAGGGGGCAGCTCAGATACGCAGTATTTT. Protein: CASSSGGSSDTQYF. The chain uses TRBV28 and TRBJ2-3; 8 positions match TRBD1. Germline CDR1 is MDHEN and CDR2 is SYDVKM. The CDR3 consists of 14 residues. After removal of 4 bases from V and 4 bases from J, the junction contained 4 bases not matched to a gene.

The gene calls are TRBV19 and TRBJ2-4; perhaps TRBD1 as D (6 bases). Trimming took 4 bases from V and 3 from J, leaving 13 bases between them. Looked up from germline, CDR1 is LNHDA and CDR2 is SQIVND (reference sequence). CDR3 length equals 15 residues. The CDR3 here is CASSRTGFDKNIQYF. For the CDR3, the DNA is TGTGCCAGTAGTAGAACAGGGTTTGACAAAAACATTCAGTACTTC.

This clone occurred once. The J gene is TRBJ1-2, the V gene TRBV19; D might be TRBD1 (5 bases). This CDR3 contains 15 residues. CDR1 is LNHDA, CDR2 SQIVND, per germline (reference sequence). Trimming removed 5 bases from V and 1 base from J, with 14 bases in between. The CDR3 region is CASSPSGRLNYGYTF. As DNA, the CDR3 is TGTGCCAGTAGTCCCTCAGGGAGACTTAACTATGGCTACACCTTC.

The CDR3 loop is CASSLKGTGGTGANVLTF. The CDR3 DNA reads as TGTGCCAGCAGCTTAAAGGGGACAGGGGGTACTGGGGCCAACGTCCTGACTTTC. The chain is built from TRBV7-9 and TRBJ2-6; 11 bases line up with TRBD1. Trimming at V came to 2 bases and at J to 2 bases, leaving 5 bases not matched to a gene. Germline loops: CDR1 SEHNR, CDR2 FQNEAQ (reference sequence). The CDR3 covers 18 residues.